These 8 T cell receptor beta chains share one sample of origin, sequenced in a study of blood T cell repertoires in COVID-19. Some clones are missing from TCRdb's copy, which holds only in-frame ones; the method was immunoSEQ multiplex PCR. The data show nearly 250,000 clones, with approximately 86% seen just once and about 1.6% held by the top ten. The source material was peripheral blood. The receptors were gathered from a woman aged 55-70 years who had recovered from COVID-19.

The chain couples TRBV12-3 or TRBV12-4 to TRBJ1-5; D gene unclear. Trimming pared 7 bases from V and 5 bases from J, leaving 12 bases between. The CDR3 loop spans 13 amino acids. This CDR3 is CASTPGKDQPQHF. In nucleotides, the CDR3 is TGTGCCAGCACCCCGGGGAAAGATCAGCCCCAGCATTTT.

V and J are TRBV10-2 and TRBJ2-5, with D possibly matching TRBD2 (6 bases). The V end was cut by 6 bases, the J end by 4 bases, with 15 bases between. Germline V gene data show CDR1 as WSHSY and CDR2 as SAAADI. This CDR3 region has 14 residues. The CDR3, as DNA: TGCGCCAGCAGCTCCGAAGGGGAGGTAGAGACCCAGTACTTC. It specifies CASSSEGEVETQYF.

The DNA of the CDR3 is TGTGCCAGCAGCTCGCCGGGACTAGCGGGGGGGAGTGAGCAGTTCTTC. Its translation: CASSSPGLAGGSEQFF. The chain carries TRBV5-4 and TRBJ2-1; 16 bases are a match to TRBD2. The J segment lost 9 bases and the V segment lost 3 bases, leaving 6 bases of the junction unmatched. The CDR3 runs to 16 residues. Germline V CDR1 and CDR2: SGHNT, YYREEE (reference sequence).

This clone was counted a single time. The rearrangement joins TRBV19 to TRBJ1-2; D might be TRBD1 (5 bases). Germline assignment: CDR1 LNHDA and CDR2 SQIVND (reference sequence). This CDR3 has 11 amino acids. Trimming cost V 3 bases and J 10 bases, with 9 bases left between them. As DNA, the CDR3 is TGTGCCAGTAGTATCACAGGTTCCTACACCTTC. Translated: CASSITGSYTF.

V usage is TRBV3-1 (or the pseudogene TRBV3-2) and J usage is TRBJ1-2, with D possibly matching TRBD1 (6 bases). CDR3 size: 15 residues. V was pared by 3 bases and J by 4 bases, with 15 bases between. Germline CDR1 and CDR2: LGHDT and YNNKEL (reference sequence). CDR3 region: CASSQDLTGSYGYTF. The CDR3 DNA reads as TGTGCCAGCAGCCAGGACCTGACAGGTTCCTATGGCTACACCTTC.

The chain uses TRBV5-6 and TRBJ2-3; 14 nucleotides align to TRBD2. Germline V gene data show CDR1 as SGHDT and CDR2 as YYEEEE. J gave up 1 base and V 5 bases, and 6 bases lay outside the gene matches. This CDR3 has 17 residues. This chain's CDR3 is CASSRLAGGPGTDTQYF. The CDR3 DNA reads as TGTGCCAGCAGTCGACTAGCGGGGGGGCCGGGCACAGATACGCAGTATTTT.

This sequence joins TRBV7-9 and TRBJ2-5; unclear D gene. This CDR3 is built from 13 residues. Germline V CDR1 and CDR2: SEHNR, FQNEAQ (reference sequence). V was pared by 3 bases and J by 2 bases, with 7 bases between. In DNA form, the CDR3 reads TGTGCCAGCAGCTTTGTAGCACAAGAGACCCAGTACTTC. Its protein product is CASSFVAQETQYF.

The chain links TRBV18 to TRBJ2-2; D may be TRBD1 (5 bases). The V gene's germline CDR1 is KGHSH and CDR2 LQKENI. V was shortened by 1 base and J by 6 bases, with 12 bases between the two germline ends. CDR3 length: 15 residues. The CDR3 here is CASSPQNQGAGELFF. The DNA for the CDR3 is TGTGCCAGCTCACCACAAAATCAGGGTGCCGGGGAGCTGTTTTTT.